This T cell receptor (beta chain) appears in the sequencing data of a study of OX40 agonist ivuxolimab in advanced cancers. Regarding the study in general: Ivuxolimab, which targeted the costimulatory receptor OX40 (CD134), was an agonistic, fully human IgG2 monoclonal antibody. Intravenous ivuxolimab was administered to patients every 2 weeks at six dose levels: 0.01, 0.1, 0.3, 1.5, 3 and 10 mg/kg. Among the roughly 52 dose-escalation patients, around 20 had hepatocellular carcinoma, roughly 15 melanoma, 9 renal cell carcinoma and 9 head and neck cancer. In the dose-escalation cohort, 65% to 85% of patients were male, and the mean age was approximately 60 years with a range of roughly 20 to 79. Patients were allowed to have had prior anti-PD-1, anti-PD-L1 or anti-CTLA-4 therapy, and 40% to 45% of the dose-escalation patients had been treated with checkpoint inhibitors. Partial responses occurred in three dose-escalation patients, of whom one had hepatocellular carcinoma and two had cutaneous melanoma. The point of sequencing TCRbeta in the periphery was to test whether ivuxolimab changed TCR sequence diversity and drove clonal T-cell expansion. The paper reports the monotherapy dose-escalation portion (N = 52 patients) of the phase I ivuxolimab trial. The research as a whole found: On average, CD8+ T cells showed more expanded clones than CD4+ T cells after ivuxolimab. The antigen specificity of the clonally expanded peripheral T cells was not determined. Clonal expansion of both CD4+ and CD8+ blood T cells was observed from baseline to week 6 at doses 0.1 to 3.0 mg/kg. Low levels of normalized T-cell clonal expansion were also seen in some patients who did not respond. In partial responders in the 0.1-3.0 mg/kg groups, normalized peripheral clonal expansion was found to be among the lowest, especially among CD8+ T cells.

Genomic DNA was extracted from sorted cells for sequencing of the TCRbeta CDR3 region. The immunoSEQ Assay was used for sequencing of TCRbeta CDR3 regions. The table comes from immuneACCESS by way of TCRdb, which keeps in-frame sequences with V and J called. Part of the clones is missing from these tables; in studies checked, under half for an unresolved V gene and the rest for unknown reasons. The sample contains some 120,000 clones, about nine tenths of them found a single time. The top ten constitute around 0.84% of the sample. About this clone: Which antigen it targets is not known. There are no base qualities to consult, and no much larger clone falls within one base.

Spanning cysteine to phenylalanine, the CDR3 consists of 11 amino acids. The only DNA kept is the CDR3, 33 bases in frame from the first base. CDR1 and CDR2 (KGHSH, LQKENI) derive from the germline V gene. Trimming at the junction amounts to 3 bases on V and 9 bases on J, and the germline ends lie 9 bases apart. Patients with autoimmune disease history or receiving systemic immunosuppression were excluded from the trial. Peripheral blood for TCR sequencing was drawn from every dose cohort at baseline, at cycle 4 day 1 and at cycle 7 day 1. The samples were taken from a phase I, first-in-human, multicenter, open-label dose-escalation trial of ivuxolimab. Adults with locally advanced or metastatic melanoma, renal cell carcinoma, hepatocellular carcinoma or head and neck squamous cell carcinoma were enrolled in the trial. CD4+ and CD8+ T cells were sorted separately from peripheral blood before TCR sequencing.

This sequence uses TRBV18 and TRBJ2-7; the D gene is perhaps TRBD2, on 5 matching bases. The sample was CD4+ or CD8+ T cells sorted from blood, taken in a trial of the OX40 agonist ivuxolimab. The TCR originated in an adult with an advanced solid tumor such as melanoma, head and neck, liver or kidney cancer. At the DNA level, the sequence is TGTGCCAGCTCACCCGGGGAAGGGCAGTACTTC. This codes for CASSPGEGQYF.